The rows below give T cell receptor beta chains drawn from one sample of a study of CD8 T cells in ankylosing spondylitis. From the 5' RACE reads, TCRdb called clonotypes with MiXCR, one entry per CDR3 protein. The repertoire has around 300,000 distinct CDR3 sequences, 14% to 15% of them found once; the top ten carry around 0.99%. Sequenced: blood, either unsorted or a sorted T cell fraction (not recorded which). These receptors all stem from a male donor with ankylosing spondylitis or in good health (not recorded which). Both conserved end residues are part of each CDR3. Fields, in order: clone size, CDR3 length, V gene, D gene, J gene, CDR3 protein, CDR3 DNA. D genes are given only for firm matches. Size values are once, few and many counts, or a class for expanded clones, and some rows have none.

>many|16|TRBV5-1|TRBD1|TRBJ1-1
CASSLEPRTGWTEAFF
TGCGCCAGCAGCTTGGAGCCAAGGACAGGGTGGACTGAAGCTTTCTTT
>NA|14|TRBV7-9|NA|TRBJ2-7
CASSLRVNPYEQYF
TGTGCCAGCAGCTTACGGGTAAACCCCTACGAGCAGTACTTC
>few|16|TRBV9|NA|TRBJ2-6
CASSVALGSGANVLTF
TGTGCCAGCAGCGTAGCATTGGGCTCTGGGGCCAACGTCCTGACTTTC
>many|11|TRBV20-1|NA|TRBJ2-1
CSGQGENEQFF
TGCAGTGGTCAAGGGGAAAATGAGCAGTTCTTC
>few|13|TRBV12-3/TRBV12-4|NA|TRBJ1-1
CASTFQMNTEAFF
TGTGCCAGCACCTTTCAGATGAACACTGAAGCTTTCTTT
>few|13|TRBV7-2|TRBD1|TRBJ1-4
CASSWDRHEKLFF
TGTGCCAGCAGCTGGGACAGGCATGAAAAACTGTTTTTT
>NA|15|TRBV5-1|NA|TRBJ2-1
CASSLEGTFYNEQFF
TGCGCCAGCAGCTTGGAAGGGACATTTTACAATGAGCAGTTCTTC
>few|10|TRBV11-2|NA|TRBJ2-1
CASSINEQFF
TGTGCCAGCAGCATCAATGAGCAGTTCTTC
>many|15|TRBV12-3/TRBV12-4|NA|TRBJ2-7
CASSRWGTPTYEQYF
TGTGCCAGCAGTCGTTGGGGGACACCCACCTACGAGCAGTACTTC
>NA|15|TRBV29-1|TRBD1|TRBJ2-7
CSVGSPGQRGYEQYF
TGCAGCGTCGGCTCTCCGGGACAGCGAGGGTACGAGCAGTACTTC
>many|13|TRBV5-1|NA|TRBJ1-2
CASGDNLNYGYTF
TGCGCCAGTGGGGACAACCTTAACTATGGCTACACCTTC
>NA|13|TRBV6-6|NA|TRBJ2-3
CASTGEGTDTQYF
TGTGCCAGCACGGGAGAGGGCACAGATACGCAGTATTTT
>NA|14|TRBV5-1|NA|TRBJ2-7
CASSLRIPSYEQYF
TGCGCCAGCAGCTTGAGAATACCATCCTACGAGCAGTACTTC
>NA|14|TRBV7-2|TRBD1|TRBJ2-5
CASSTQGGTQTQYF
TGTGCCAGCAGCACACAGGGGGGCACTCAGACCCAGTACTTC
>few|16|TRBV9|TRBD1|TRBJ1-1
CASSVVFRTGNTEAFF
TGTGCCAGCAGCGTAGTTTTTCGGACAGGTAACACTGAAGCTTTCTTT
>NA|15|TRBV6-5|TRBD2|TRBJ2-3
CASSSRTSGINTQYF
TGTGCCAGCAGTTCCCGGACTAGCGGGATAAATACGCAGTATTTT
>NA|13|TRBV12-3/TRBV12-4|TRBD1|TRBJ2-5
CASGSTGEGTQYF
TGTGCCAGCGGATCGACAGGGGAAGGGACCCAGTACTTC
>many|15|TRBV15|NA|TRBJ2-1
CATSRDVLAYNEQFF
TGTGCCACCAGCAGAGATGTTCTAGCTTACAATGAGCAGTTCTTC
>NA|18|TRBV27|TRBD1|TRBJ2-7
CASSFRRLRQGDPYEQYF
TGTGCCAGCAGTTTCCGAAGATTACGACAGGGAGATCCCTACGAGCAGTACTTC
>many|15|TRBV3-1|NA|TRBJ2-3
CASSHRTASTDTQYF
TGTGCCAGCAGCCACCGGACAGCTAGCACAGATACGCAGTATTTT
>few|15|TRBV20-1|TRBD1|TRBJ1-3
CSAKGQGTSGNTIYF
TGCAGTGCTAAGGGACAGGGAACCTCTGGAAACACCATATATTTT
>few|14|TRBV27|NA|TRBJ2-7
CASSFRDGNYEQYF
TGTGCCAGCAGTTTCCGGGACGGGAACTACGAGCAGTACTTC
>NA|13|TRBV11-1|NA|TRBJ2-1
CASSLDWYNEQFF
TGTGCCAGCAGCCTGGACTGGTACAATGAGCAGTTCTTC
>NA|15|TRBV19|NA|TRBJ1-5
CASSPPSGERQPQHF
TGTGCCAGTAGTCCACCTTCAGGGGAGAGACAGCCCCAGCATTTT
>few|14|TRBV5-1|NA|TRBJ1-1
CASSPQTGNTEAFF
TGCGCCAGCAGCCCACAGACAGGGAACACTGAAGCTTTCTTT
>few|13|TRBV5-1|NA|TRBJ2-7
CASSPGNGGEQYF
TGCGCCAGCAGCCCTGGGAACGGGGGCGAGCAGTACTTC
>many|14|TRBV7-9|NA|TRBJ1-5
CASSKGNSNQPQHF
TGTGCCAGCAGCAAAGGGAATAGCAATCAGCCCCAGCATTTT
>NA|15|TRBV7-9|NA|TRBJ2-5
CASSALKTLQETQYF
TGTGCCAGCAGCGCACTAAAGACATTACAAGAGACCCAGTACTTC
>once|14|TRBV20-1|TRBD1|TRBJ2-7
CSANFRQGAHEQYF
TGCAGTGCAAATTTTCGGCAGGGGGCCCACGAGCAGTACTTC
>few|12|TRBV20-1|NA|TRBJ2-3
CSARRPTDTQYF
TGCAGTGCTAGACGGCCCACAGATACGCAGTATTTT
>few|16|TRBV5-1|NA|TRBJ2-7
CASSQSGGLRSYEQYF
TGCGCCAGCAGCCAGTCGGGCGGGCTTCGCTCCTACGAGCAGTACTTC
>many|14|TRBV10-3|NA|TRBJ1-6
CAISGAGRGSPLHF
TGTGCCATCTCGGGGGCAGGGCGAGGATCACCCCTCCACTTT
>NA|15|TRBV7-8|TRBD1|TRBJ2-7
CASSRGQATFYEQYF
TGTGCCAGCAGCCGGGGACAGGCGACCTTCTACGAGCAGTACTTC
>many|14|TRBV20-1|TRBD1|TRBJ1-5
CSALPGQGYQPQHF
TGCAGTGCTCTACCGGGACAGGGGTATCAGCCCCAGCATTTT
>few|15|TRBV27|NA|TRBJ2-1
CASTSTVSSYNEQFF
TGTGCCAGCACCTCGACCGTCAGCTCCTACAATGAGCAGTTCTTC
>many|16|TRBV4-1|NA|TRBJ2-7
CASSQERVQESYEQYF
TGCGCCAGCAGCCAAGAAAGGGTCCAGGAATCCTACGAGCAGTACTTC
>few|13|TRBV11-2|NA|TRBJ2-3
CASSSRGSDTQYF
TGTGCCAGCAGCTCGCGGGGTTCAGATACGCAGTATTTT
>NA|11|TRBV3-1|NA|TRBJ1-1
CASSSTGLAFF
TGTGCCAGCAGCAGTACAGGGTTAGCTTTCTTT
>few|15|TRBV5-1|NA|TRBJ1-3
CASSFGASSGNTIYF
TGCGCCAGCAGCTTCGGTGCGAGCTCTGGAAACACCATATATTTT
>NA|15|TRBV27|NA|TRBJ2-3
CASSKSGERWDTQYF
TGTGCCAGCAGTAAAAGCGGTGAGAGGTGGGATACGCAGTATTTT
>NA|16|TRBV20-1|NA|TRBJ1-2
CSARDVYDSGSYGYTF
TGCAGTGCTAGAGATGTATACGACAGTGGGTCCTATGGCTACACCTTC
>few|12|TRBV20-1|NA|TRBJ1-4
CSAQRGNEKLFF
TGCAGTGCGCAGAGGGGGAATGAAAAACTGTTTTTT
>NA|14|TRBV4-2|NA|TRBJ2-7
CASSPAAGVNEQYF
TGTGCCAGCAGCCCCGCCGCAGGGGTGAACGAGCAGTACTTC
>NA|14|TRBV6-5|NA|TRBJ1-2
CASSYRVGRYGYTF
TGTGCCAGCAGTTATCGGGTAGGGCGCTATGGCTACACCTTC
>NA|14|TRBV11-2|NA|TRBJ1-6
CASSDGQRNSPLHF
TGTGCCAGCAGTGACGGACAGAGAAATTCACCCCTCCACTTT
>NA|16|TRBV6-4|NA|TRBJ1-2
CASSDGGGRSSYGYTF
TGTGCCAGCAGTGACGGCGGGGGCAGGAGTTCCTATGGCTACACCTTC
>few|15|TRBV5-1|TRBD1|TRBJ2-1
CASSGQVSSYNEQFF
TGCGCCAGCAGCGGACAGGTGAGCTCCTACAATGAGCAGTTCTTC
>NA|14|TRBV27|NA|TRBJ1-1
CASSSSYTSSEAFF
TGTGCCAGCAGTTCCTCTTACACGTCCAGTGAAGCTTTCTTT
>NA|12|TRBV2|NA|TRBJ2-7
CASSGNGEEQYF
TGTGCCAGCAGTGGGAACGGGGAAGAGCAGTACTTC
>NA|14|TRBV5-1|TRBD1|TRBJ1-1
CASSLITGGTEAFF
TGCGCCAGCAGCTTGATTACAGGGGGCACTGAAGCTTTCTTT
>few|15|TRBV20-1|NA|TRBJ2-3
CSAPFSTLLTDTQYF
TGCAGTGCCCCCTTCAGCACACTACTCACAGATACGCAGTATTTT
>NA|14|TRBV10-3|TRBD1|TRBJ1-2
CAISQQGENYGYTF
TGTGCCATCAGTCAACAGGGGGAGAACTATGGCTACACCTTC
>NA|12|TRBV29-1|NA|TRBJ1-1
CSGYLLGTEAFF
TGCAGCGGCTACTTATTGGGCACTGAAGCTTTCTTT
>NA|13|TRBV6-1|NA|TRBJ2-3
CASSESKGDTQYF
TGTGCCAGCAGTGAAAGTAAGGGCGATACGCAGTATTTT
>many|13|TRBV29-1|NA|TRBJ1-1
CSVETGVNTEAFF
TGCAGCGTCGAGACAGGAGTGAACACTGAAGCTTTCTTT